Listed here are 30 T cell receptor beta chains from one sample, sequenced in a study of cytomegalovirus exposure and HLA in healthy donors. It was with 60 Vbeta and 13 Jbeta primers that the PCR ran. Libraries were prepared by immunoSEQ multiplex PCR; TCRdb keeps only in-frame clonotypes and omits some of them. Among roughly 100,000 clones, around 64% were seen once, and the ten largest hold under 4%. The material sequenced was PBMCs. The receptor source for this set is a man in his fifties or sixties in good health and CMV-seronegative.

This clone has a handful of counts. Other DNA sequences in this sample translate to the same CDR3. The chain uses TRBV7-9 and TRBJ2-7; the match to TRBD2 covers 10 bases. Germline V lookup: CDR1 SEHNR, CDR2 FQNEAQ (reference sequence). The CDR3 runs to 14 residues. V shed 5 bases, J shed 4 bases, and the junction held 5 bases outside the gene matches. CDR3 DNA: TGTGCCAGCAGCACGAGCGGGGGGGCATACGAGCAGTACTTC. Residues: CASSTSGGAYEQYF.

This clone was detected a few times. The rearrangement links TRBV9 to TRBJ2-5; 8 nucleotides align to TRBD1. The ends lost 7 bases at V and 2 bases at J; junction bases unmatched: 10. This CDR3 spans 15 amino acids. Germline CDR1 is SGDLS and CDR2 is YYNGEE. The chain's CDR3 is CASGAGGWGQETQYF. CDR3 bases: TGTGCCAGCGGGGCAGGGGGCTGGGGGCAAGAGACCCAGTACTTC.

This chain uses TRBV6-6 with TRBJ1-2; 8 bases fit TRBD1. The junction had 5 bases not matched to a gene; V was cut back by 6 bases and J by 8 bases. The CDR3 has 12 residues. The germline CDR1 and CDR2 sequences are MNHNY and SVGAGI (reference sequence). The CDR3 nucleotides read TGTGCCAGCAGCCCGGGACAGGAAGGCTACACCTTC. This codes for CASSPGQEGYTF.

The chain uses TRBV18 and TRBJ2-7; 11 nucleotides align to TRBD2. V dropped 4 bases and J dropped 4; count of bases not matched to a gene: 3. CDR3 size: 14 residues. CDR1 and CDR2 from the germline V gene are KGHSH and LQKENI. This CDR3 reads CASSRLAGTYEQYF. CDR3 nucleotide sequence: TGTGCCAGCTCACGACTAGCGGGGACGTACGAGCAGTACTTC.

This rearrangement joins TRBV5-4 to TRBJ2-7; a possible D gene is TRBD2 (6 bases). The CDR3 sequence is 15 residues long. V dropped 4 bases and J dropped 2 bases, with 16 bases sitting between them. The germline V gene has CDR1 SGHNT and CDR2 YYREEE (reference sequence). The CDR3 bases are TGTGCCAGCAGCAGGCTGGAGGGCAAAGCCTACGAGCAGTACTTC. This translates into CASSRLEGKAYEQYF.

As to this clone: Distinct nucleotide sequences in the sample also encode this CDR3. The rearrangement links TRBV2 to TRBJ2-4; D is possibly TRBD1 (6 bases). Trimming took 0 bases from V and 1 from J, leaving 22 bases between them. The CDR3 spans 20 residues. Per the germline V gene, CDR1 is SNHLY and CDR2 is FYNNEI. The CDR3 sequence is CASSEALKGQTLAAKNIQYF. The CDR3 DNA reads TGTGCCAGCAGTGAAGCACTTAAAGGACAGACCTTGGCGGCCAAAAACATTCAGTACTTC.

This clone was seen a handful of times. The chain links TRBV6-6 to TRBJ2-1, with 9 bases lining up with TRBD1. The CDR3 has 13 amino acids. Germline assignment: CDR1 MNHNY and CDR2 SVGAGI (reference sequence). The V gene end was trimmed by 6 bases and the J gene end by 12 bases; junction bases not matched to a gene: 9. The CDR3 loop reads CASRTGGFHGQFF. The CDR3 nucleotides read TGTGCCAGCAGGACAGGGGGGTTTCATGGGCAGTTCTTC.

The chain is built from TRBV30 and TRBJ2-2; D perhaps matches TRBD1 (6 bases). The germline V gene has CDR1 GTSNPN and CDR2 SVGIG (reference sequence). V lost 3 bases and J lost 6, with 20 bases in between. The CDR3 runs 16 residues. CDR3 DNA: TGTGCCTGGAGGGAGTTAAAGGGGGTGTTAGCCGGGGAGCTGTTTTTT. It translates to CAWRELKGVLAGELFF.

This chain links TRBV4-1 with TRBJ1-4; D may be TRBD1 (6 bases). CDR3 length: 15 amino acids. Trimming left V 2 bases short and J 8 bases short, with 15 bases between. CDR1 is MGHRA and CDR2 is YSYEKL in the germline V gene. CDR3 sequence: CASSQTQGSFEKLFF. DNA of the CDR3: TGCGCCAGCAGCCAAACACAGGGTAGTTTCGAAAAACTGTTTTTT.

The genes are TRBV2 and TRBJ2-2; 13 bases map to TRBD2. The CDR3 length is 15 residues. Germline CDR1 reads SNHLY; CDR2 reads FYNNEI. V dropped 6 bases and J dropped 3; count of bases not matched to a gene: 1. CDR3 coding DNA: TGTGCCAGCAGACTAGCGGGAGGGTACACCGGGGAGCTGTTTTTT. Encoded protein: CASRLAGGYTGELFF. Supplemented by reference TRBV2 and TRBJ2-2, the full variable domain reads EPEVTQTPSHQVTQMGQEVILRCVPISNHLYFYWYRQILGQKVEFLVSFYNNEISEKSEIFDDQFSVERPDGSNFTLKIRSTKLEDSAMYFCASRLAGGYTGELFFGEGSRLTVL.

This clone was recorded a few times. The chain recombines TRBV18 with TRBJ2-5, with 7 bases that match TRBD1. In germline, CDR1 is KGHSH, CDR2 LQKENI. CDR3 length: 14 residues. V was pared by 5 bases and J by 5 bases, with 8 bases of the junction left unmatched. CDR3 in DNA: TGTGCCAGCTCAACAAAAGGGGGCGCGGAGACCCAGTACTTC. Residues: CASSTKGGAETQYF.

A single count supports this clone. The J gene is TRBJ1-6, the V gene TRBV28; 9 nucleotides line up with TRBD1. The V and J ends lost 5 bases and 8 bases, in that order; junction bases with no gene match: 4. The CDR3 totals 14 residues. The germline gives CDR1 MDHEN, CDR2 SYDVKM. CDR3 sequence (DNA): TGTGCCAGCAGTGAGGACAGGGGCTATTCACCCCTCCACTTT. It specifies CASSEDRGYSPLHF.

The rearrangement joins TRBV5-1 to TRBJ1-4, with no clear D. This CDR3 is 16 amino acids long. Germline V gene lookup returns CDR1 SGHRS and CDR2 YFSETQ. Trimming removed 1 base from V and 7 bases from J, with 17 bases in between. The CDR3, as DNA: TGCGCCAGCAGCTTGACCGGTAGGCCTTGGAGTGAAAAACTGTTTTTT. Its protein product is CASSLTGRPWSEKLFF.

V usage is TRBV6-1 and J usage is TRBJ2-1; 7 positions match TRBD2. Germline values: CDR1 MNHNS, CDR2 SASEGT. This CDR3 spans 14 amino acids. V gave up 6 bases and J gave up 4 bases; unmatched junction bases: 6. The CDR3, as DNA: TGTGCCAGCAGGGCTAGCGGAAGTTACAATGAGCAGTTCTTC. Amino acids: CASRASGSYNEQFF.

This clone was detected only a few times. The gene calls are TRBV6-1 and TRBJ2-7, with 10 bases fitting TRBD2. Trimming removed 6 bases from V and 4 bases from J; junction bases left unmatched: 0. Per the germline V gene, CDR1 is MNHNS and CDR2 is SASEGT. This CDR3 spans 12 amino acids. The CDR3 sequence is CASRGLAYEQYF. CDR3 sequence (DNA): TGTGCCAGCAGGGGACTAGCGTACGAGCAGTACTTC.

In this sample, this clone turned up once. This chain links TRBV2 with TRBJ1-4; TRBD1 agrees at 11 bases. The CDR3 runs to 13 residues. V shed 8 bases and J 7 bases; nucleotides not matched to a gene: 3. CDR1 and CDR2 (germline): SNHLY, FYNNEI. CDR3 nucleotide sequence: TGTGCCAGCGGGGACAGGGGGTTTGAAAAACTGTTTTTT. It yields the protein CASGDRGFEKLFF. Based on the CDR3 plus reference TRBV2 and TRBJ1-4, the full variable domain is EPEVTQTPSHQVTQMGQEVILRCVPISNHLYFYWYRQILGQKVEFLVSFYNNEISEKSEIFDDQFSVERPDGSNFTLKIRSTKLEDSAMYFCASGDRGFEKLFFGSGTQLSVL.

The J gene is TRBJ2-1, the V gene TRBV7-9; 8 nucleotides line up with TRBD2. CDR1 SEHNR and CDR2 FQNEAQ come from the germline V gene (reference sequence). V gave up 5 bases and J gave up 4 bases; unmatched junction bases: 4. The CDR3 is 14 residues long. The DNA for the CDR3 is TGTGCCAGCAGCCGGGAGGGCCGGTACAATGAGCAGTTCTTC. Its protein product is CASSREGRYNEQFF.

The chain links TRBV7-9 to TRBJ2-5, with a weak D call TRBD1 (6 bases). The germline gives CDR1 SEHNR, CDR2 FQNEAQ (reference sequence). Trimming removed 7 bases from V and 2 bases from J, with 20 bases in between. This CDR3 contains 16 residues. The CDR3 reads CASTGGRGTRQETQYF. The CDR3 nucleotides are TGTGCCAGCACCGGAGGTAGAGGGACACGACAAGAGACCCAGTACTTC.

The chain has TRBV14 and TRBJ1-1, with D perhaps matching TRBD1 (6 bases). Trimming pared 4 bases from V and 4 bases from J, leaving 13 bases between. Germline loops: CDR1 SGHDN, CDR2 FVKESK. This CDR3 is built from 14 residues. The CDR3 DNA sequence: TGTGCCAGCAGCCCCAGGGGTGAGGGCACTGAAGCTTTCTTT. It yields the protein CASSPRGEGTEAFF.

The chain employs TRBV6-5 and TRBJ1-2, with 9 nucleotides matching TRBD1. Germline V gene lookup returns CDR1 MNHEY and CDR2 SVGAGI. J lost 6 bases, V lost 7 bases, and 6 bases had no gene match. This CDR3 is 13 amino acids long. The CDR3 DNA sequence: TGTGCCAGCAATGCCGGGACAGGGAATGGCTACACCTTC. Translating gives CASNAGTGNGYTF.

The V and J genes are TRBV6-5 and TRBJ1-1; D not resolved. The CDR3 loop spans 14 amino acids. From germline, CDR1 is MNHEY and CDR2 SVGAGI. Trimming stripped 2 bases from V and 1 base from J, with 8 bases between. The CDR3 sequence is CASSYDKWNTEAFF. CDR3 bases: TGTGCCAGCAGTTACGACAAGTGGAACACTGAAGCTTTCTTT.

The chain combines TRBV19 with TRBJ2-5; maybe TRBD2 (5 bases). The V gene's germline CDR1 is LNHDA and CDR2 SQIVND (reference sequence). The CDR3 has 16 amino acids. The V end was cut by 3 bases, the J end by 4 bases, with 18 bases between. CDR3 loop: CASSIRESILGETQYF. The CDR3 nucleotides read TGTGCCAGTAGTATCCGGGAATCCATATTGGGAGAGACCCAGTACTTC.

The rearrangement uses TRBV2 and TRBJ1-6; a possible D gene is TRBD1 (6 bases). CDR3 length: 14 residues. Germline V gene lookup returns CDR1 SNHLY and CDR2 FYNNEI. Trimming shortened V by 2 bases and J by 9 bases, and 11 bases separated the two germline ends. In nucleotides, the CDR3 is TGTGCCAGCAGTGAATTCCAAGGGGGTTCACCCCTCCACTTT. Amino acid sequence: CASSEFQGGSPLHF.

The chain uses TRBV4-2 and TRBJ1-1, with unresolved D. V shed 4 bases and J shed 4 bases, with 13 bases lying between them. The germline V gene has CDR1 LGHNA and CDR2 YNFKEQ. The CDR3 loop spans 14 amino acids. CDR3 nucleotides: TGTGCCAGCAGCCGGGAGGGTATCGGCACTGAAGCTTTCTTT. It is translated as CASSREGIGTEAFF.

The rearrangement uses TRBV6-1 and TRBJ2-3, with 8 nucleotides matching TRBD1. This CDR3 is built from 16 residues. Germline CDR1 and CDR2: MNHNS and SASEGT. With 0 bases clipped from V and 2 bases from J, the junction kept 4 bases outside the gene matches. CDR3 sequence: CASSEATGVSTDTQYF. The CDR3 DNA sequence: TGTGCCAGCAGTGAAGCGACAGGGGTGTCCACAGATACGCAGTATTTT.

V usage is TRBV11-3 and J usage is TRBJ2-7, with TRBD1 as a possible D gene (6 bases). The CDR3 is 14 residues long. V was clipped by 8 bases and J by 1 base, with 15 bases between them. In germline, CDR1 is SGHNT, CDR2 YENEEA. In DNA form, the CDR3 reads TGTGCCAGCGGCCCCAGGACAGTTTCCTACGAGCAGTACTTC. Its translation: CASGPRTVSYEQYF.

In this sample, this clone turned up a few times. This chain joins TRBV5-8 and TRBJ2-7; 10 bases match TRBD1. V shed 4 bases and J 8 bases; nucleotides not matched to a gene: 12. Germline V gene lookup returns CDR1 SGHTS and CDR2 YDEGEE. The CDR3 runs to 15 residues. The CDR3 is CASSSRTGGPGKQYF. The CDR3 DNA follows: TGTGCCAGCAGCAGCCGGACAGGGGGGCCAGGGAAGCAGTACTTC.

The sample holds a few counts of this clone. This chain uses TRBV10-2 with TRBJ2-3; possible D gene TRBD2, 6 bases. The V end lost 3 bases, the J end lost 6 bases, and 16 bases lay between the germline ends. The CDR3 contains 15 residues. The V gene's germline CDR1 is WSHSY and CDR2 SAAADI. In DNA form, the CDR3 reads TGCGCCAGCAGTGAAGTGGACTACCCTCGGGATACGCAGTATTTT. Protein: CASSEVDYPRDTQYF.

V usage is TRBV2 and J usage is TRBJ1-1, with D tentatively TRBD1 (5 bases). Germline V gene data show CDR1 as SNHLY and CDR2 as FYNNEI. V was trimmed by 11 bases and J by 4 bases, leaving 14 bases between them. The CDR3 contains 12 residues. In nucleotides, the CDR3 is TGTGCCTCGGTAGGGGATGGCACTGAAGCTTTCTTT. Protein sequence: CASVGDGTEAFF.

The genes are TRBV15 and TRBJ2-3; 10 bases map to TRBD2. The CDR3 spans 17 residues. The trim removed 5 bases at V and 0 bases at J, leaving 8 bases unmatched. In germline, CDR1 is LNHNV, CDR2 YYDKDF (reference sequence). The CDR3 DNA follows: TGTGCCACCAGCCGAAGCGGGAGGGCCTCTAGCACAGATACGCAGTATTTT. This gives the protein CATSRSGRASSTDTQYF.